The clone carrying this TCR beta chain occurred many times. TCRdb passed the 5' RACE reads through MiXCR, listing each CDR3 protein once. The sample contains roughly 100,000 distinct CDR3 sequences, roughly 8.3% of which appear only once. The data belong to a study of CD8 T cells in ankylosing spondylitis. The CDR3 spans 16 residues. Between the trimmed V and J ends, which lost 2 bases and 0 bases, there was a span of 13 bases. The germline gives CDR1 KGHSH, CDR2 LQKENI. The receptor was isolated from a male donor with ankylosing spondylitis or in good health (not recorded which). The J gene is TRBJ1-2, the V gene TRBV18; no clear D. The sample consisted of blood, either unsorted or a sorted T cell fraction (not recorded which). This CDR3 is CASSPGVRGTNYGYTF. DNA of the CDR3: TGTGCCAGCTCACCAGGCGTGCGGGGAACTAACTATGGCTACACCTTC.